The text below deals with one TCR beta chain. The antigen is not known. The data are from a study of T cell clones after liver transplantation. TCRdb keeps only in-frame clones here, not all; method: immunoSEQ multiplex PCR. The repertoire holds 53,000 or so clones, with approximately 84% as singletons. Deletions cut 1 base from V and 3 bases from J, with 17 bases between. The CDR3 is 17 amino acids. The V gene's germline CDR1 is SGHDN and CDR2 FVKESK. Study-level results: Migration into the graft, not deletion, may explain lost graft donor-reactive T cells.

Here the sequenced sample was CD4+ T cells from blood, taken before liver transplant. V usage is TRBV14 and J usage is TRBJ2-3; the D gene is possibly TRBD2 (6 bases). This receptor was obtained from a human donor who received a liver transplant. In nucleotides, the CDR3 is TGTGCCAGCAGCCAAGGCGGGGAGCTTTGGGGAACAGATACGCAGTATTTT. This gives the protein CASSQGGELWGTDTQYF.